These 12 T cell receptor beta chains were sequenced from one sample in a study of cytomegalovirus exposure and HLA in healthy donors. Sequenced by immunoSEQ multiplex PCR; TCRdb stores in-frame clones only, minus some. Counted here are more than 95,000 clones, more than 85% occurring once; the ten biggest clones make up about 4.4%. Specimen: PBMCs. The origin of the receptors is a man between 18 and 29 years old in good health and CMV-seropositive.

The rearrangement uses TRBV7-8 and TRBJ2-7; tentative D call: TRBD1 (7 bases). V was cut by 2 bases and J by 6 bases, with 20 bases left in between. CDR3 length: 16 amino acids. CDR1 and CDR2 from the germline V gene are SGHVS and FQNEAQ. CDR3: CASSLSSQGGGSEQYF. The CDR3 nucleotides read TGTGCCAGCAGCTTAAGCTCCCAGGGGGGTGGGTCCGAGCAGTACTTC. Using reference TRBV7-8 and TRBJ2-7 for the parts outside the CDR3, the full variable domain is GAGVSQSPRYKVAKRGQDVALRCDPISGHVSLFWYQQALGQGPEFLTYFQNEAQLDKSGLPSDRFFAERPEGSVSTLKIQRTQQEDSAVYLCASSLSSQGGGSEQYFGPGTRLTVT.

The V call is TRBV5-4, the J call TRBJ2-7; D possibly corresponds to TRBD1 (6 bases). The CDR3 consists of 14 residues. V was shortened by 4 bases and J by 2 bases, with 13 bases between the two germline ends. Germline CDR1 and CDR2: SGHNT and YYREEE (reference sequence). Here the CDR3 reads CASSVSGHTYEQYF. In DNA form, the CDR3 reads TGTGCCAGCAGCGTGTCGGGACATACCTACGAGCAGTACTTC. Based on the CDR3 plus reference TRBV5-4 and TRBJ2-7, the full variable domain is ETGVTQSPTHLIKTRGQQVTLRCSSQSGHNTVSWYQQALGQGPQFIFQYYREEENGRGNFPPRFSGLQFPNYSSELNVNALELDDSALYLCASSVSGHTYEQYFGPGTRLTVT.

A few counts support this clone. This chain joins TRBV27 and TRBJ2-7; the match to TRBD1 covers 8 bases. After removal of 6 bases from V and 5 bases from J, the junction contained 6 bases not matched to a gene. Germline V CDR1 and CDR2: MNHEY, SMNVEV (reference sequence). The CDR3 runs to 13 residues. Here the CDR3 reads CASSRQGQDEQYF. In DNA, the CDR3 is TGTGCCAGCAGCCGACAGGGGCAGGACGAGCAGTACTTC.

V and J are TRBV7-9 and TRBJ1-2; TRBD1 might be the D (5 bases). CDR1 and CDR2 (germline): SEHNR, FQNEAQ (reference sequence). The CDR3 consists of 14 residues. Trimming cost V 2 bases and J 1 base, with 8 bases left between them. The DNA of the CDR3 is TGTGCCAGCAGCTTACGGGGGGATAACTATGGCTACACCTTC. Encoded protein: CASSLRGDNYGYTF.

On this clone: It is unclear where the CDR3 begins or ends on the DNA, so no DNA is shown, and the CDR3 is as TCRdb lists it. The J gene is TRBJ2-1, the V gene TRBV5-1; the D segment call TRBD1 is taken from the table without a DNA check. Termini included, the CDR3 measures 20 amino acids. Germline CDR1 reads SGHRS; CDR2 reads YFSETQ. The CDR3 loop is CASRNDRDSHNEQFFGEQFF.

The chain links TRBV28 to TRBJ2-3; tentative D call: TRBD2 (6 bases). Germline V gives CDR1 MDHEN, CDR2 SYDVKM. V was trimmed by 3 bases and J by 6 bases, leaving 19 bases between them. The CDR3 sequence is 16 residues long. The CDR3 DNA sequence: TGTGCCAGCAGTTTCTCAGGGCGGGGCGGGTCGGATACGCAGTATTTT. This translates into CASSFSGRGGSDTQYF.

The chain links TRBV14 to TRBJ2-3; the D gene is possibly TRBD1 (6 bases). V was pared by 1 base and J by 2 bases, with 10 bases between. Germline CDR1 SGHDN, CDR2 FVKESK. The CDR3 runs 15 residues. CDR3 amino acids: CASSQVRDNTDTQYF. DNA for the CDR3: TGTGCCAGCAGCCAAGTTCGGGACAACACAGATACGCAGTATTTT. The full variable domain, completed using reference TRBV14 and TRBJ2-3, is EAGVTQFPSHSVIEKGQTVTLRCDPISGHDNLYWYRRVMGKEIKFLLHFVKESKQDESGMPNNRFLAERTGGTYSTLKVQPAELEDSGVYFCASSQVRDNTDTQYFGPGTRLTVL.

This clone occurred once. The chain uses TRBV6-6 and TRBJ2-7; D is ambiguous. The CDR3 contains 14 residues. Trimming pared 5 bases from V and 3 bases from J, leaving 14 bases between. Germline values: CDR1 MNHNY, CDR2 SVGAGI (reference sequence). As DNA, the CDR3 is TGTGCCAGCAGTCACCTCCCGGGTGACTACGAGCAGTACTTC. Translated, it gives CASSHLPGDYEQYF.

The chain has TRBV30 and TRBJ2-7; perhaps TRBD1 as D (6 bases). Germline CDR1 reads GTSNPN; CDR2 reads SVGIG (reference sequence). V gave up 3 bases and J gave up 1 base, with 13 bases separating them. This CDR3 region has 14 residues. CDR3 sequence: CAWSNRDLSYEQYF. DNA of the CDR3: TGTGCCTGGAGCAACAGGGACCTTTCCTACGAGCAGTACTTC.

This rearrangement joins TRBV5-1 to TRBJ1-1; D is unresolved. The germline gives CDR1 SGHRS, CDR2 YFSETQ. The CDR3 extends over 14 amino acids. Between the trimmed V and J ends, which lost 4 bases and 1 base, there was a span of 11 bases. The CDR3 coding sequence is TGCGCCAGCAGCCCCTCAAGCAAGAACACTGAAGCTTTCTTT. Translated: CASSPSSKNTEAFF.

The J gene is TRBJ1-5, the V gene TRBV6-1; D is ambiguous. Germline CDR1 is MNHNS and CDR2 is SASEGT. Trimming shortened V by 1 base and J by 9 bases, and 19 bases separated the two germline ends. There are 16 residues in the CDR3. The CDR3 loop reads CASSEESAAGSLPQHF. The CDR3 DNA reads TGTGCCAGCAGTGAAGAGTCTGCAGCGGGAAGTCTGCCCCAGCATTTT.

The CDR3 loop reads CATSSRDRGGEKLFF. In nucleotides, the CDR3 is TGTGCCACCAGCAGCAGGGACAGGGGAGGTGAAAAACTGTTTTTT. The V and J genes are TRBV15 and TRBJ1-4; 10 bases match TRBD1. The J segment lost 7 bases and the V segment lost 3 bases, leaving 5 bases of the junction unmatched. Germline CDR1 and CDR2: LNHNV and YYDKDF (reference sequence). This CDR3 region has 15 residues. Drawing the rest from reference TRBV15 and TRBJ1-4, the complete variable domain is DAMVIQNPRYQVTQFGKPVTLSCSQTLNHNVMYWYQQKSSQAPKLLFHYYDKDFNNEADTPDNFQSRRPNTSFCFLDIRSPGLGDTAMYLCATSSRDRGGEKLFFGSGTQLSVL.